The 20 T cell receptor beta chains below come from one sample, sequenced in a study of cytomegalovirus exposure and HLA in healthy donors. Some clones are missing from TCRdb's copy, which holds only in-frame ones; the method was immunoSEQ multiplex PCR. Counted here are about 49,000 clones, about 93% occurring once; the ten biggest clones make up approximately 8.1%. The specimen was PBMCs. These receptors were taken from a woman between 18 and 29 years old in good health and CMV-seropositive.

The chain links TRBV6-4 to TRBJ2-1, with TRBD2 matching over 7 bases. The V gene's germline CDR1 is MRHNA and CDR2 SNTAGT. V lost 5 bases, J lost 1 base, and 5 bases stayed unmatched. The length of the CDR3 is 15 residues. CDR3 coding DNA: TGTGCCAGCAGTTCACGGGGGGAGTCCTACAATGAGCAGTTCTTC. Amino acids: CASSSRGESYNEQFF.

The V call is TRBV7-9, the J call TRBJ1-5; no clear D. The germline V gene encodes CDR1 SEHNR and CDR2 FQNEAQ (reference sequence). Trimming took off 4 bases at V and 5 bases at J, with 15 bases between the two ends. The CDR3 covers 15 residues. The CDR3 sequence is CASSYMAGKDQPQHF. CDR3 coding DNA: TGTGCCAGCAGCTATATGGCGGGAAAGGATCAGCCCCAGCATTTT.

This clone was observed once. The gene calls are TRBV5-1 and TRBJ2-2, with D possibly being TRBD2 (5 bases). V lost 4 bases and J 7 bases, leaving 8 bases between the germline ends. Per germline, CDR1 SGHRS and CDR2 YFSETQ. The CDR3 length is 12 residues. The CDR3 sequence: CASSAEVGELFF. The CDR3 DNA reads TGCGCCAGCAGCGCGGAGGTCGGGGAGCTGTTTTTT.

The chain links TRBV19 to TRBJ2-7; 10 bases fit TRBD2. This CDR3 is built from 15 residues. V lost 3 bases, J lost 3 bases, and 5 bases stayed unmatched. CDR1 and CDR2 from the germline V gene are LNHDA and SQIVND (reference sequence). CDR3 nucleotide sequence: TGTGCCAGTAGTATTTCCGGGACTAGCGACTACGAGCAGTACTTC. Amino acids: CASSISGTSDYEQYF.

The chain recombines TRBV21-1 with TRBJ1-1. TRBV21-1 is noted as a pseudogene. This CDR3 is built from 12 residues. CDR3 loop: CARRGQNTEAFF. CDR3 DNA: TGTGCCAGAAGAGGGCAGAACACTGAAGCTTTCTTT.

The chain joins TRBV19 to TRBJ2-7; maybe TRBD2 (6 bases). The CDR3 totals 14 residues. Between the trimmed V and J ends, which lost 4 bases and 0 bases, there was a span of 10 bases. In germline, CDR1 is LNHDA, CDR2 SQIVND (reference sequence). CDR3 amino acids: CASSREESSYEQYF. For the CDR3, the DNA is TGTGCCAGTAGTAGGGAGGAGAGCTCCTACGAGCAGTACTTC.

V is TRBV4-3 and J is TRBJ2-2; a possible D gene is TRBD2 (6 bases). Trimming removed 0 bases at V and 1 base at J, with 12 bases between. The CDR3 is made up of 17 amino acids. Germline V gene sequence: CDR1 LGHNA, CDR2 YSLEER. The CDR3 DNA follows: TGCGCCAGCAGCCAAGATCTGGGGGGAGGGAACACCGGGGAGCTGTTTTTT. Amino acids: CASSQDLGGGNTGELFF.

CDR3 DNA sequence: TGTGCCAGCAGTGACAGGGGTGGAAATCAGCCCCAGCATTTT. Translating gives CASSDRGGNQPQHF. This sequence joins TRBV25-1 and TRBJ1-5; tentatively, D is TRBD1 (6 bases). In germline, CDR1 is MGHDK, CDR2 SYGVNS. Trimming pared 3 bases from V and 4 bases from J, leaving 10 bases between. There are 14 residues in the CDR3.

The CDR3, as DNA: TGTGCCAGCAGCCCACCGGGACAGGAAGCCGGGGAGCTGTTTTTT. This gives the protein CASSPPGQEAGELFF. The chain recombines TRBV28 with TRBJ2-2, with TRBD1 identical over 8 bases. V gave up 6 bases and J gave up 6 bases; unmatched junction bases: 9. Germline loops: CDR1 MDHEN, CDR2 SYDVKM. CDR3 length: 15 residues. The entire variable domain, with the rest obtained from reference TRBV28 and TRBJ2-2, is as follows: DVKVTQSSRYLVKRTGEKVFLECVQDMDHENMFWYRQDPGLGLRLIYFSYDVKMKEKGDIPEGYSVSREKKERFSLILESASTNQTSMYLCASSPPGQEAGELFFGEGSRLTVL.

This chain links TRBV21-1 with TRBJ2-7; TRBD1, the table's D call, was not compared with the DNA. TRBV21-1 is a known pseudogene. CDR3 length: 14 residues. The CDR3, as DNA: TGTGCCACAAGCAATCCAGGGCCCCCCTACGAGCAGTACTTC. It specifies CATSNPGPPYEQYF.

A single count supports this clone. In nucleotides, the CDR3 is TGTGCCAGCACCGGGACAGAGAACACCGGGGAGCTGTTTTTT. Amino acids: CASTGTENTGELFF. This chain links TRBV19 with TRBJ2-2; 7 positions agree with TRBD1. Looked up from germline, CDR1 is LNHDA and CDR2 is SQIVND (reference sequence). V trimming: 9 bases; J trimming: 1 base; junction bases outside the gene matches: 5. The CDR3 sequence is 14 residues long. The complete variable domain, with remaining parts taken from reference TRBV19 and TRBJ2-2, reads DGGITQSPKYLFRKEGQNVTLSCEQNLNHDAMYWYRQDPGQGLRLIYYSQIVNDFQKGDIAEGYSVSREKKESFPLTVTSAQKNPTAFYLCASTGTENTGELFFGEGSRLTVL.

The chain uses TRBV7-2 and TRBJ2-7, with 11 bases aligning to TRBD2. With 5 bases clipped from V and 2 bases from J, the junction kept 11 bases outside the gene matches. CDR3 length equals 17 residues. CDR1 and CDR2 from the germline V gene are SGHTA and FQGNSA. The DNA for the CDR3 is TGTGCCAGCAGCCTTCTTCGGACTAGCGGGTCCACCTACGAGCAGTACTTC. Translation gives CASSLLRTSGSTYEQYF.

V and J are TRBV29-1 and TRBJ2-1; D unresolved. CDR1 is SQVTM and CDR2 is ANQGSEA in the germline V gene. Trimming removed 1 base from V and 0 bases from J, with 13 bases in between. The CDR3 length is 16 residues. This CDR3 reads CSVEGLFRSSYNEQFF. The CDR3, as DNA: TGCAGCGTTGAAGGGCTCTTCCGAAGCTCCTACAATGAGCAGTTCTTC.

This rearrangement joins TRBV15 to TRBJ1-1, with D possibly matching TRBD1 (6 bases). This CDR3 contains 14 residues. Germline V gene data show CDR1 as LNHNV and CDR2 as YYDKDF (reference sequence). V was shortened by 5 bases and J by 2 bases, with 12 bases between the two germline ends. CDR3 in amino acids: CATSLATGNTEAFF. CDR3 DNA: TGTGCCACCAGCCTCGCGACAGGTAACACTGAAGCTTTCTTT.

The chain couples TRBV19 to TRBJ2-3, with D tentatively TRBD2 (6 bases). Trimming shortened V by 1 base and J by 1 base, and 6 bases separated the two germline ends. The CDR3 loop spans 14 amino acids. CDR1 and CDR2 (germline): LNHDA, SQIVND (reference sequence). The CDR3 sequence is CASSIASGTDTQYF. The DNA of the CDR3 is TGTGCCAGTAGTATAGCTAGCGGCACAGATACGCAGTATTTT.

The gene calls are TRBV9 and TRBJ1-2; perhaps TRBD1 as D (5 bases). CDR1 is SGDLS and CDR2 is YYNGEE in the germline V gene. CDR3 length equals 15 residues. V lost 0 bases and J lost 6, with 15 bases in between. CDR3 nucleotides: TGTGCCAGCAGCGTAGCGGAATGGACACTCCATGGCTACACCTTC. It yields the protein CASSVAEWTLHGYTF. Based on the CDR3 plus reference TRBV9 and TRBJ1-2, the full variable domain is DSGVTQTPKHLITATGQRVTLRCSPRSGDLSVYWYQQSLDQGLQFLIQYYNGEERAKGNILERFSAQQFPDLHSELNLSSLELGDSALYFCASSVAEWTLHGYTFGSGTRLTVV.

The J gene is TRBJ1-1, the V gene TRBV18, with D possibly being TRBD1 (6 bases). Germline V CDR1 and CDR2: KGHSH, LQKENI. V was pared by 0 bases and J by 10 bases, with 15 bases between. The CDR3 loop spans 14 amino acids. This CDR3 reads CASSPPWQGKGAFF. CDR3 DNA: TGTGCCAGCTCACCACCATGGCAGGGGAAGGGAGCTTTCTTT.

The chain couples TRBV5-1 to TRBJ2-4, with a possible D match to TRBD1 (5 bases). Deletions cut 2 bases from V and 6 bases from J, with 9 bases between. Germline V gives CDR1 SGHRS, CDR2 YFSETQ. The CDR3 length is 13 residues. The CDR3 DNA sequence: TGCGCCAGCAGCTTCCAGGGCTCAAACATTCAGTACTTC. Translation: CASSFQGSNIQYF.

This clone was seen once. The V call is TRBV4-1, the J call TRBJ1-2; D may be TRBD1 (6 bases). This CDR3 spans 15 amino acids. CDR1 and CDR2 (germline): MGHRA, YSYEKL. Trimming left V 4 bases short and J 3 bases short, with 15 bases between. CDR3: CASSPRTGTYYGYTF. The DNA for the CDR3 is TGCGCCAGCAGCCCAAGGACCGGGACATACTATGGCTACACCTTC.

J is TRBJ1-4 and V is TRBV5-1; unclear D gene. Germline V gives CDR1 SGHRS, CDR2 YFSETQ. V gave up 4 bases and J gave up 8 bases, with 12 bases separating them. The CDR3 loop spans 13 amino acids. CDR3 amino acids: CASSHPGSEKLFF. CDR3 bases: TGCGCCAGCAGCCACCCGGGGTCCGAAAAACTGTTTTTT.